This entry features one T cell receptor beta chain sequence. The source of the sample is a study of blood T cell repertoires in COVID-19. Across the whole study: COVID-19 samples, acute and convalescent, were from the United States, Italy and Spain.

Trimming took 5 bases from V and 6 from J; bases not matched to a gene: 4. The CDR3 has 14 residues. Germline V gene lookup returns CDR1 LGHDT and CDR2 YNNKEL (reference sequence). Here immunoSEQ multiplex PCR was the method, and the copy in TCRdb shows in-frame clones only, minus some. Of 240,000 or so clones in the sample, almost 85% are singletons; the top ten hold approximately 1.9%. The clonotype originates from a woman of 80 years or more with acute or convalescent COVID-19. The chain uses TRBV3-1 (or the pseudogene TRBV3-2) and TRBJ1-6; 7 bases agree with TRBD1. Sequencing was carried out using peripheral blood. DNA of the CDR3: TGTGCCAGCAGCGGGACAGCTCTTAATTCACCCCTCCACTTT. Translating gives CASSGTALNSPLHF.